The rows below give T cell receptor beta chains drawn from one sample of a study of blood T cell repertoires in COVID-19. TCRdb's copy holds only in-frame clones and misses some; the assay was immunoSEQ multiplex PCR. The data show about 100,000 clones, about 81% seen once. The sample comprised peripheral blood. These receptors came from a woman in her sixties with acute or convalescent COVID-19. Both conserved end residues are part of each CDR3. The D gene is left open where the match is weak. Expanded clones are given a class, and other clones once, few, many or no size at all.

cdr3_aa: CASGLGQTDTQYF
cdr3_nt: TGTGCTAGTGGTTTGGGGCAAACAGATACGCAGTATTTT
clone_size: NA
d_call: NA
v_call: TRBV12-5
j_call: TRBJ2-3

cdr3_aa: CASNLKGASTDTQYF
cdr3_nt: TGCGCCAGCAACCTAAAGGGGGCGAGCACAGATACGCAGTATTTT
clone_size: NA
d_call: TRBD1
v_call: TRBV5-1
j_call: TRBJ2-3

cdr3_aa: CASITDNTEAFF
cdr3_nt: TGTGCCAGCATAACAGATAACACTGAAGCTTTCTTT
clone_size: NA
d_call: NA
v_call: TRBV28
j_call: TRBJ1-1

cdr3_aa: CASSQRSLRGRADTQYF
cdr3_nt: TGTGCCAGCAGCCAAAGGTCCTTGCGGGGGAGGGCAGATACGCAGTATTTT
clone_size: NA
d_call: TRBD2
v_call: TRBV14
j_call: TRBJ2-3

cdr3_aa: CASRQADSMNTEAFF
cdr3_nt: TGTGCCAGCAGGCAAGCCGACAGCATGAACACTGAAGCTTTCTTT
clone_size: NA
d_call: NA
v_call: TRBV4-2
j_call: TRBJ1-1

cdr3_aa: CASSFKGVNTEAFF
cdr3_nt: TGTGCCAGCAGCTTTAAGGGGGTGAACACTGAAGCTTTCTTT
clone_size: NA
d_call: NA
v_call: TRBV7-6
j_call: TRBJ1-1

cdr3_aa: CASSLDRGDNEQFF
cdr3_nt: TGTGCCAGCAGCTTAGACAGGGGGGACAATGAGCAGTTCTTC
clone_size: few
d_call: NA
v_call: TRBV11-3
j_call: TRBJ2-1

cdr3_aa: CASSKGQILNEKLFF
cdr3_nt: TGCGCCAGCAGCAAGGGACAGATCCTTAATGAAAAACTGTTTTTT
clone_size: few
d_call: TRBD1
v_call: TRBV5-1
j_call: TRBJ1-4

cdr3_aa: CASSQDRRRGRNSPLHF
cdr3_nt: TGTGCCAGCAGCCAAGATAGGAGGAGGGGGCGGAATTCACCCCTCCACTTT
clone_size: NA
d_call: TRBD1
v_call: TRBV14
j_call: TRBJ1-6

cdr3_aa: CASSLADPGQGDGYTF
cdr3_nt: TGTGCCAGCAGTTTAGCAGATCCCGGACAGGGGGATGGCTACACCTTC
clone_size: NA
d_call: TRBD1
v_call: TRBV28
j_call: TRBJ1-2

cdr3_aa: CASRNGQGFSPLHF
cdr3_nt: TGTGCCAGCAGGAACGGACAGGGTTTTTCACCCCTCCACTTT
clone_size: NA
d_call: TRBD1
v_call: TRBV2
j_call: TRBJ1-6

cdr3_aa: CASSRQGQGKAKAFF
cdr3_nt: TGTGCCAGCAGCCGCCAGGGACAGGGGAAGGCGAAAGCTTTCTTT
clone_size: NA
d_call: TRBD1
v_call: TRBV3-1/TRBV3-2
j_call: TRBJ1-1

cdr3_aa: CTNSGRDRWYEQYF
cdr3_nt: TGCACCAACTCAGGGCGGGACAGATGGTACGAGCAGTACTTC
clone_size: NA
d_call: NA
v_call: TRBV1
j_call: TRBJ2-7

cdr3_aa: CASSPRTGVGGELFF
cdr3_nt: TGTGCCAGCAGTCCGAGGACAGGGGTGGGCGGGGAGCTGTTTTTT
clone_size: NA
d_call: TRBD1
v_call: TRBV6-5
j_call: TRBJ2-2

cdr3_aa: CACPTRGGPNSNQPQHF
cdr3_nt: TGTGCCTGCCCCACTCGGGGGGGGCCCAATAGCAATCAGCCCCAGCATTTT
clone_size: once
d_call: NA
v_call: TRBV30
j_call: TRBJ1-5

cdr3_aa: CASSLGLAGQGYEQYF
cdr3_nt: TGTGCCAGCAGCTTAGGCTTAGCTGGACAGGGCTACGAGCAGTACTTC
clone_size: once
d_call: TRBD1
v_call: TRBV11-2
j_call: TRBJ2-7

cdr3_aa: CASSEATGTGSQPQHF
cdr3_nt: TGTGCCAGCAGCGAGGCGACCGGGACAGGGAGTCAGCCCCAGCATTTT
clone_size: NA
d_call: TRBD1
v_call: TRBV7-9
j_call: TRBJ1-5

cdr3_aa: CASSKRGTEAFF
cdr3_nt: TGTGCCAGCAGCAAACGAGGGACTGAAGCTTTCTTT
clone_size: NA
d_call: NA
v_call: TRBV5-8
j_call: TRBJ1-1

cdr3_aa: CASSIRDSLEKLFF
cdr3_nt: TGTGCCAGCAGTATCCGGGACAGCCTGGAAAAACTGTTTTTT
clone_size: once
d_call: TRBD1
v_call: TRBV6-5
j_call: TRBJ1-4

cdr3_aa: CASRRTGEDGYTF
cdr3_nt: TGTGCCAGTAGGCGGACAGGGGAGGATGGCTACACCTTC
clone_size: few
d_call: TRBD1
v_call: TRBV19
j_call: TRBJ1-2

cdr3_aa: CASRHDGLAYGYTF
cdr3_nt: TGTGCCAGCAGGCACGACGGACTAGCCTATGGCTACACCTTC
clone_size: NA
d_call: NA
v_call: TRBV2
j_call: TRBJ1-2

cdr3_aa: CAIGGGQMNTEAFF
cdr3_nt: TGTGCCATCGGGGGGGGGCAGATGAACACTGAAGCTTTCTTT
clone_size: NA
d_call: NA
v_call: TRBV10-3
j_call: TRBJ1-1

cdr3_aa: CASSPPGTSSGNTIYF
cdr3_nt: TGTGCCAGCAGTCCTCCCGGGACAAGCTCTGGAAACACCATATATTTT
clone_size: NA
d_call: NA
v_call: TRBV28
j_call: TRBJ1-3

cdr3_aa: CASSPGQGGLNEQFF
cdr3_nt: TGTGCCAGCTCACCCGGACAGGGGGGTTTGAATGAGCAGTTCTTC
clone_size: NA
d_call: TRBD1
v_call: TRBV18
j_call: TRBJ2-1

cdr3_aa: CASSQTLSTEAFF
cdr3_nt: TGTGCCAGCAGCCAAACTTTGTCCACTGAAGCTTTCTTT
clone_size: NA
d_call: NA
v_call: TRBV6-5
j_call: TRBJ1-1

cdr3_aa: CASTPLVAGARSSYEQYF
cdr3_nt: TGTGCCAGCACCCCCTTAGTAGCGGGGGCCAGAAGCTCCTACGAGCAGTACTTC
clone_size: NA
d_call: TRBD2
v_call: TRBV6-2/TRBV6-3
j_call: TRBJ2-7